This T cell receptor (beta chain) derives from a study of shared clonotypes between healthy human individuals. For the study at large: In total, the donors were two women and a few men aged 18 to 49.

The germline V gene encodes CDR1 SGHTA and CDR2 FQGNSA. The CDR3 is 16 residues long. Trimming removed 1 base from V and 0 bases from J, with 11 bases in between. The DNA input per sorted-subset replicate PCR was about 190 ng, corresponding to around 28,000 T cell genomes. Assay: immunoSEQ multiplex PCR; the TCRdb copy retains only in-frame clones and omits some. Of 90,000 to 120,000 clones in the sample, under 70% were seen once. The source of this sequence is a young woman in good health. Sequencing was performed on memory CD8+ T cells sorted from blood. Subset given: CD45RO+ cells pooled with CCR7-negative TemRA cells. The rearrangement links TRBV7-2 to TRBJ2-3; D assignment may be TRBD1 or TRBD2 (5 bases each). CDR3 DNA: TGTGCCAGCAGCTTAGTCGGGGCAGGTAGCACAGATACGCAGTATTTT. Translating gives CASSLVGAGSTDTQYF.